Shown below are 15 T cell receptor beta chains from a single sample sequenced in a study of blood T cell repertoires in COVID-19. The table came from immunoSEQ multiplex PCR; TCRdb's copy has only in-frame clones and leaves some out. The sample holds roughly 70,000 clones, approximately 90% seen once. The sample consisted of peripheral blood. These receptors were taken from a human donor in a cohort sampled during active COVID-19.

For this clone: The germline gene is not matched at one end of the junction; a read error may be the cause. Other DNA sequences within the sample encode an identical CDR3. The chain is built from TRBV11-1 and TRBJ1-1, with TRBD1 identical over 8 bases. Germline-derived CDR1 and CDR2 are SGHAT and FQDESV (reference sequence). The CDR3 totals 13 residues. The CDR3 spells CASSFQGATEAFF. The CDR3 nucleotides read TGTGCCAGCAGCTTTCAGGGGGCCACTGAGGCTTTCTTT.

This sequence joins TRBV12-3 or TRBV12-4 and TRBJ1-1; tentatively, D is TRBD1 (5 bases). V lost 7 bases and J lost 7, with 16 bases in between. The CDR3 covers 13 residues. Written as DNA, the CDR3 is TGTGCCAGCACCGCGGGGCCCCGGGGTGAAGCTTTCTTT. This translates into CASTAGPRGEAFF.

V usage is TRBV6-6 and J usage is TRBJ2-2, with TRBD1 matching 8 bases. Trimming cost V 6 bases and J 6 bases; bases outside gene matches: 6. The CDR3 length is 14 residues. CDR1 and CDR2 (germline): MNHNY, SVGAGI (reference sequence). CDR3: CASRWQGAAGELFF. Here the CDR3 DNA reads TGTGCCAGCAGGTGGCAGGGGGCCGCCGGGGAGCTGTTTTTT.

The J gene is TRBJ1-2, the V gene TRBV6-4; TRBD1 matches at 10 bases. The V segment lost 9 bases and the J segment 6 bases; nucleotides outside the gene matches: 19. The CDR3 covers 17 residues. Per germline, CDR1 MRHNA and CDR2 SNTAGT. CDR3 region: CASPDRGQDPEGDGYTF. In DNA, the CDR3 is TGTGCCAGTCCAGACAGGGGGCAGGACCCGGAGGGCGATGGCTACACCTTC.

V usage is TRBV4-1 and J usage is TRBJ2-1; 9 bases agree with TRBD2. Trimming removed 1 base from V and 6 bases from J; junction bases left unmatched: 4. The CDR3 loop spans 15 amino acids. Germline V lookup: CDR1 MGHRA, CDR2 YSYEKL. The CDR3 loop is CASSQVPSGINEQFF. CDR3 coding DNA: TGCGCCAGCAGCCAAGTTCCTAGCGGGATCAATGAGCAGTTCTTC.

In its sample, this clone was seen once. The chain combines TRBV11-3 with TRBJ2-1; no clear D gene. This CDR3 comprises 13 residues. V was trimmed by 0 bases and J by 4 bases, leaving 4 bases between them. CDR1 and CDR2 (germline): SGHNT, YENEEA. CDR3 residues: CASSLDSYNEQFF. CDR3 DNA sequence: TGTGCCAGCAGCTTAGATTCGTACAATGAGCAGTTCTTC.

This chain joins TRBV5-4 and TRBJ2-3; no reliable D call. This CDR3 comprises 15 residues. Trimming shortened V by 0 bases and J by 2 bases, and 10 bases separated the two germline ends. Germline V gene data show CDR1 as SGHNT and CDR2 as YYREEE (reference sequence). For the CDR3, the DNA is TGTGCCAGCAGCTTGGCTTCCCAGGCCACAGATACGCAGTATTTT. Protein sequence: CASSLASQATDTQYF.

The chain carries TRBV7-2 and TRBJ2-7, with 7 nucleotides matching TRBD1. The V gene end was trimmed by 4 bases and the J gene end by 2 bases; junction bases not matched to a gene: 5. This CDR3 has 14 residues. The germline CDR1 and CDR2 sequences are SGHTA and FQGNSA. CDR3 sequence (DNA): TGTGCCAGCAGCTCGACAGGGTTACCCTACGAGCAGTACTTC. As protein: CASSSTGLPYEQYF.

This clone was observed a single time. CDR3 loop: CASTRLRATGELFF. The CDR3 DNA reads as TGTGCCAGCACCCGTTTGCGAGCCACCGGGGAGCTGTTTTTT. The chain uses TRBV28 and TRBJ2-2; no firm D call. The CDR3 length is 14 residues. CDR1 and CDR2 (germline): MDHEN, SYDVKM. The V gene lost 7 bases and the J gene lost 4 bases, with 13 bases spanning the gap.

This clone was seen more than once but under ten times. The V and J genes are TRBV5-1 and TRBJ2-1; 8 bases line up with TRBD2. The V gene end was trimmed by 1 base and the J gene end by 5 bases; junction bases not matched to a gene: 8. This CDR3 contains 16 residues. Germline V CDR1 and CDR2: SGHRS, YFSETQ. Written as DNA, the CDR3 is TGCGCCAGCAGCTTGAGAGGTAGCGGGATAAACAATGAGCAGTTCTTC. It yields the protein CASSLRGSGINNEQFF.

The rearrangement links TRBV5-6 to TRBJ1-5, with TRBD1 as a possible D gene (5 bases). The CDR3 contains 15 residues. Trimming took off 0 bases at V and 0 bases at J, with 7 bases between the two ends. From germline, CDR1 is SGHDT and CDR2 YYEEEE. The CDR3 sequence is CASSLGTRSNQPQHF. Written as DNA, the CDR3 is TGTGCCAGCAGCTTGGGGACACGTAGCAATCAGCCCCAGCATTTT. The complete variable domain, with remaining parts taken from reference TRBV5-6 and TRBJ1-5, reads DAGVTQSPTHLIKTRGQQVTLRCSPKSGHDTVSWYQQALGQGPQFIFQYYEEEERQRGNFPDRFSGHQFPNYSSELNVNALLLGDSALYLCASSLGTRSNQPQHFGDGTRLSIL.

The chain combines TRBV10-2 with TRBJ1-1; tentative D call: TRBD1 (5 bases). V lost 6 bases and J 5 bases, leaving 13 bases between the germline ends. Per germline, CDR1 WSHSY and CDR2 SAAADI. The CDR3 is 13 residues long. CDR3 nucleotides: TGCGCCAGCAGCGAACAGGTTCCGACTGAAGCTTTCTTT. Translation: CASSEQVPTEAFF.

This clone is a singleton in its sample. The CDR3 nucleotides read TGTGCCATCGGGGGGAACCCGGGACTAGCGGGAGAGGGTTTCGCAGATACGCAGTATTTT. This translates into CAIGGNPGLAGEGFADTQYF. The chain joins TRBV10-3 to TRBJ2-3, with 14 bases that match TRBD2. Germline V gives CDR1 ENHRY, CDR2 SYGVKD. There are 20 residues in the CDR3. J was trimmed by 4 bases and V by 8 bases; bases with no gene match: 20.

The chain combines TRBV30 with TRBJ1-4, with D unresolved. The CDR3 runs 13 residues. Germline V lookup: CDR1 GTSNPN, CDR2 SVGIG (reference sequence). V was clipped by 0 bases and J by 6 bases, with 8 bases between them. This CDR3 is CAWSVFQDEKLFF. CDR3 bases: TGTGCCTGGAGTGTATTCCAGGATGAAAAACTGTTTTTT.

The chain carries TRBV2 and TRBJ1-6; TRBD1 might be the D (5 bases). Per the germline V gene, CDR1 is SNHLY and CDR2 is FYNNEI. V lost 2 bases and J 10 bases, leaving 18 bases between the germline ends. CDR3 length: 16 residues. For the CDR3, the DNA is TGTGCCAGCAGTGAACATTGGGGGGTAGGAAACTCACCCCTCCACTTT. Protein sequence: CASSEHWGVGNSPLHF.